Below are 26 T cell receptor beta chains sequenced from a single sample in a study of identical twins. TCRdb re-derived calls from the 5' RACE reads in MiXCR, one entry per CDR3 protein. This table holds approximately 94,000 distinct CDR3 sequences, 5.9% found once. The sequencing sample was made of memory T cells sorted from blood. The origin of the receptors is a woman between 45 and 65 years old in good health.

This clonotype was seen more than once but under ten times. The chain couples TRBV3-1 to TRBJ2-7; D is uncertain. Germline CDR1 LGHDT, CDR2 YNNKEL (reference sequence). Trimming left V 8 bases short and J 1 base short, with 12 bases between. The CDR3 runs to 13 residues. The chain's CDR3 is CASGAQTSYEQYF. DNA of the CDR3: TGTGCCAGCGGAGCGCAAACTTCCTACGAGCAGTACTTC.

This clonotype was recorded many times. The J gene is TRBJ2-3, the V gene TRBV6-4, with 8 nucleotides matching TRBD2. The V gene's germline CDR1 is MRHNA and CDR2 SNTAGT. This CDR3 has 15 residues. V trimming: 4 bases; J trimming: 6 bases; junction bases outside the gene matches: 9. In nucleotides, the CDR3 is TGTGCCAGCAGTGGCAGCGGGAGCAGTGTGGATACGCAGTATTTT. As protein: CASSGSGSSVDTQYF.

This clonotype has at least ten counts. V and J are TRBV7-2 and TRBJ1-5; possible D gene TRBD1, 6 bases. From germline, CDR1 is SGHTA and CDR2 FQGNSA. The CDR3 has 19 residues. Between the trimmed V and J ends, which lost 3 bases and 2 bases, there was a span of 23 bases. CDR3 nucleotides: TGTGCCAGCAGCTTGCCCTTAGGATGGGGGGCGCGTGGCAATCAGCCCCAGCATTTT. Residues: CASSLPLGWGARGNQPQHF.

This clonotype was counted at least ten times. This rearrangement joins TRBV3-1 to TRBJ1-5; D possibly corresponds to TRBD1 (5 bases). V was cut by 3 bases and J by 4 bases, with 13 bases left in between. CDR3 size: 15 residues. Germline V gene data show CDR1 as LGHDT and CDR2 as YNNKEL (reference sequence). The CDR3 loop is CASSHSGTANQPQHF. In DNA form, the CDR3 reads TGTGCCAGCAGCCACTCCGGGACGGCGAATCAGCCCCAGCATTTT.

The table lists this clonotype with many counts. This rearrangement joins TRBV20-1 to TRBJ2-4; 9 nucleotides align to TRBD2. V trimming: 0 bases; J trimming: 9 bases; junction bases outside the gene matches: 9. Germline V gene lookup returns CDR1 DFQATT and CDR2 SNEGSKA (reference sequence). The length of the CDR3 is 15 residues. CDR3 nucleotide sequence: TGCAGTGCTAGAGACCCGCGGGAGGGCCTAAGCATTCAGTACTTC. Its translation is CSARDPREGLSIQYF.

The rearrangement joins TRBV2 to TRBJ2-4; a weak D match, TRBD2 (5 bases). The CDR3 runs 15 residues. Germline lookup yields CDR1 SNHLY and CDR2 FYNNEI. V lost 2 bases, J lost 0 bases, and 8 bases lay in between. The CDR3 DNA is TGTGCCAGCAGTGAAAACGCGGGAGCCAAAAACATTCAGTACTTC. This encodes CASSENAGAKNIQYF. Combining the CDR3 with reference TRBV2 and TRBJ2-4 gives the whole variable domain EPEVTQTPSHQVTQMGQEVILRCVPISNHLYFYWYRQILGQKVEFLVSFYNNEISEKSEIFDDQFSVERPDGSNFTLKIRSTKLEDSAMYFCASSENAGAKNIQYFGAGTRLSVL.

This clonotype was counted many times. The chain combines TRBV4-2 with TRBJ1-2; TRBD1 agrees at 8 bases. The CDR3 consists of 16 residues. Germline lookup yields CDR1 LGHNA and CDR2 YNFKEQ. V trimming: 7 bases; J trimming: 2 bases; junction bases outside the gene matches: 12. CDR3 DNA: TGTGCCAGCAAGCCAACGGGGACAGGTCGAAACTATGGCTACACCTTC. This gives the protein CASKPTGTGRNYGYTF.

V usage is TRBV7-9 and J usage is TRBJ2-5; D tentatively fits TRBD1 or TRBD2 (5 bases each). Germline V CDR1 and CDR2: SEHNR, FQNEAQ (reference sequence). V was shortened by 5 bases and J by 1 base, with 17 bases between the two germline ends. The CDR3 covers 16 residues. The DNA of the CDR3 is TGTGCCAGCAGCCGTACCCGGGGACGGCTCCAAGAGACCCAGTACTTC. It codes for CASSRTRGRLQETQYF.

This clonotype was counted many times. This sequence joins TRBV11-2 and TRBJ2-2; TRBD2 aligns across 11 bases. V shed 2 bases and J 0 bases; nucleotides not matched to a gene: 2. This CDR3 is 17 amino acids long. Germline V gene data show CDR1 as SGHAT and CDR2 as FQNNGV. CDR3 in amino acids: CASSLRTSGPNTGELFF. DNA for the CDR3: TGTGCCAGCAGCTTAAGGACTAGCGGGCCGAACACCGGGGAGCTGTTTTTT.

CDR3 sequence: CASRGAAGGNNEQFF. CDR3 DNA sequence: TGTGCCAGCAGGGGAGCGGCAGGGGGTAACAATGAGCAGTTCTTC. The chain is built from TRBV2 and TRBJ2-1, with 7 bases identical to TRBD1. Germline V lookup: CDR1 SNHLY, CDR2 FYNNEI. CDR3 size: 15 residues. After removal of 6 bases from V and 5 bases from J, the junction contained 10 bases not matched to a gene.

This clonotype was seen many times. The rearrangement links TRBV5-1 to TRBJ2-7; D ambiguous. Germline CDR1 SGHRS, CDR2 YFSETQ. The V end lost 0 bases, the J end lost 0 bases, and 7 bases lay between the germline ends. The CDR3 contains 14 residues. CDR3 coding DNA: TGCGCCAGCAGCTTGGGGTGGAGCTCCTACGAGCAGTACTTC. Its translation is CASSLGWSSYEQYF. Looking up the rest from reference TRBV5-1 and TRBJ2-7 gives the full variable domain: KAGVTQTPRYLIKTRGQQVTLSCSPISGHRSVSWYQQTPGQGLQFLFEYFSETQRNKGNFPGRFSGRQFSNSRSEMNVSTLELGDSALYLCASSLGWSSYEQYFGPGTRLTVT.

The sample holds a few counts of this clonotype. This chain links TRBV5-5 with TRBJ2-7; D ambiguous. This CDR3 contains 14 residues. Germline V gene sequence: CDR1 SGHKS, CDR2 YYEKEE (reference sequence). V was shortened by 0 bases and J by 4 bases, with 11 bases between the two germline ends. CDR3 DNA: TGTGCCAGCAGCTTGGATTCCTCAGGTTACGAGCAGTACTTC. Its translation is CASSLDSSGYEQYF.

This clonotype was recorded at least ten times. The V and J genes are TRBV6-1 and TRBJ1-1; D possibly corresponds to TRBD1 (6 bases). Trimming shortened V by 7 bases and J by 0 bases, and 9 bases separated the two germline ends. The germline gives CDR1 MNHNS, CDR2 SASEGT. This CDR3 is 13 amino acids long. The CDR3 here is CASTGQMNTEAFF. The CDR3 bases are TGTGCCAGCACCGGACAGATGAACACTGAAGCTTTCTTT.

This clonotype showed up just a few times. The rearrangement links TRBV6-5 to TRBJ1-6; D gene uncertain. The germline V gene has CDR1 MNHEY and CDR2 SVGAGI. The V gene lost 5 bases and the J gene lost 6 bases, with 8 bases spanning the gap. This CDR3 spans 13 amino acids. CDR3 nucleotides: TGTGCCAGCAGTCAGCGCCTTAATTCACCCCTCCACTTT. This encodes CASSQRLNSPLHF.

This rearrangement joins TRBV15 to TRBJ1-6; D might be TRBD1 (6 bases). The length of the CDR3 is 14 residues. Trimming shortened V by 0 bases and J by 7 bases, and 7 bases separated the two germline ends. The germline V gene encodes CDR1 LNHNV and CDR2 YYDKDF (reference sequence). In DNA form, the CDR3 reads TGTGCCACCAGCAGAGAAGGGACAAATTCACCCCTCCACTTT. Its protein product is CATSREGTNSPLHF.

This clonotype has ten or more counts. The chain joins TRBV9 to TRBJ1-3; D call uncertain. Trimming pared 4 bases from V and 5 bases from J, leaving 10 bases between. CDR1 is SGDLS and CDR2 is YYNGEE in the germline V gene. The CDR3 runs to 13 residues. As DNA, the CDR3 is TGTGCCAGCAGCTTCGGGCGCCGAAACACCATATATTTT. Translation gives CASSFGRRNTIYF.

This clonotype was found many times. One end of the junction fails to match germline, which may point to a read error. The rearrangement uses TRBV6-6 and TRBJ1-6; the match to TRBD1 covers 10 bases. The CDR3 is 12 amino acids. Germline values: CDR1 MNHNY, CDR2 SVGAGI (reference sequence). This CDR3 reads CASSFDRGRQNF. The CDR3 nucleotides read TGTGCCAGCAGTTTCGACAGGGGGCGGCAAAATTTT.

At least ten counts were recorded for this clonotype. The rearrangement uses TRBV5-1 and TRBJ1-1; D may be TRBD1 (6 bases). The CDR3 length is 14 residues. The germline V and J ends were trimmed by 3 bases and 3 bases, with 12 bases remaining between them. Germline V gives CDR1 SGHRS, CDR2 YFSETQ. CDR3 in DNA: TGCGCCAGCAGCTCCCTGACAGGCCACACTGAAGCTTTCTTT. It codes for CASSSLTGHTEAFF.

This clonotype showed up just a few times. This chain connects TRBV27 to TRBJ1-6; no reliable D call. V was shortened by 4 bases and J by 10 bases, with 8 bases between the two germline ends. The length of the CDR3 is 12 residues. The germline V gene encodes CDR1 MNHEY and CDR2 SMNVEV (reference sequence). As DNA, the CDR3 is TGTGCCAGCAGTTGGTCAGACTCACCCCTCCACTTT. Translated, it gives CASSWSDSPLHF.

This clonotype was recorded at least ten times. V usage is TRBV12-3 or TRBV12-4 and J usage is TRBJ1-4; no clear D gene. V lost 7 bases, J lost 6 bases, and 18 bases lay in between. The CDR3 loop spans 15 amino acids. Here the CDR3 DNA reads TGTGCCAGCACCAACCCGGATAGGGATTATGAAAAACTGTTTTTT. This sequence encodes CASTNPDRDYEKLFF.

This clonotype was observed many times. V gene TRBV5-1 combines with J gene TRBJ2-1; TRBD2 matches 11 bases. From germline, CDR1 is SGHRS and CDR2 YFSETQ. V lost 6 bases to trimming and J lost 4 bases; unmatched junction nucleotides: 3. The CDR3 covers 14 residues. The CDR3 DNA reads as TGCGCCAGCACGGCTAGCGGGGGGTACAATGAGCAGTTCTTC. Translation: CASTASGGYNEQFF.

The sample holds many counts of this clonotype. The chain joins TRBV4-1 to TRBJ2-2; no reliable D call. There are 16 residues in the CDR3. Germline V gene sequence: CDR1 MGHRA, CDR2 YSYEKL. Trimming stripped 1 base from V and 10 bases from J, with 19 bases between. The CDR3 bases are TGCGCCAGCAGCCAAGGGCCCTTGGCTGCCGTTCCGGAGCTGTTTTTT. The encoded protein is CASSQGPLAAVPELFF.

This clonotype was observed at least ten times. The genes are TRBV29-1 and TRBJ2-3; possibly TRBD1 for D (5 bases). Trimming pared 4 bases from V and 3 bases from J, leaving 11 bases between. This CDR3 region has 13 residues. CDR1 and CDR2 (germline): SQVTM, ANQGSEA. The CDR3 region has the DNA TGCAGCGTTGGCTCAGGGCGGACAGATACGCAGTATTTT. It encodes CSVGSGRTDTQYF.

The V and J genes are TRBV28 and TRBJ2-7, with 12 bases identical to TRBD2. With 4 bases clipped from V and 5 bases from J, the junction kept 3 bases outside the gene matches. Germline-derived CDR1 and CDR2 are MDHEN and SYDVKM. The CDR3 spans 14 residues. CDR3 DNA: TGTGCCAGCAGTTCTAGCGGGAGGGCCAACGAGCAGTACGTC. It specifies CASSSSGRANEQYV.

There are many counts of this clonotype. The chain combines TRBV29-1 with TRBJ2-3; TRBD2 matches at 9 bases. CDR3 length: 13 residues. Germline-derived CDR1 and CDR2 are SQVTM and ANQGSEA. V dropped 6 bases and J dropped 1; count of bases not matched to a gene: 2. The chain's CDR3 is CSVRTSGTDTQYF. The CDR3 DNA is TGCAGCGTCCGGACTAGCGGCACAGATACGCAGTATTTT.

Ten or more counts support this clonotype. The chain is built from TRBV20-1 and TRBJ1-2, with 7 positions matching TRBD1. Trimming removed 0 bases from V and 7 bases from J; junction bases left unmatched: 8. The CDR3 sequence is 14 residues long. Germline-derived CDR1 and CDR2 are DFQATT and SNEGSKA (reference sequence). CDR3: CSARDGTAGGGYTF. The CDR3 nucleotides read TGCAGTGCTAGAGACGGGACAGCCGGAGGTGGCTACACCTTC.